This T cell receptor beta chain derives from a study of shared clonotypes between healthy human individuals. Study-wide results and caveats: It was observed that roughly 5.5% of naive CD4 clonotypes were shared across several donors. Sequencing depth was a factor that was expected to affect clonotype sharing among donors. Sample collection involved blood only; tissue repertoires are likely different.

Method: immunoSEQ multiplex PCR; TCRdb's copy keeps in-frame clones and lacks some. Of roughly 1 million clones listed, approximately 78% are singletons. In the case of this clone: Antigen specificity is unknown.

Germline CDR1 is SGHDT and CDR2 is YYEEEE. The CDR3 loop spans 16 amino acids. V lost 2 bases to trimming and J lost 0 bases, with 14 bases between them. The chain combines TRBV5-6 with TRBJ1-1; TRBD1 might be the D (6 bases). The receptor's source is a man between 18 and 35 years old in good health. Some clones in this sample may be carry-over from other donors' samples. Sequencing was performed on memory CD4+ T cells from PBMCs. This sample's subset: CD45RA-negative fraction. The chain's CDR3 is CASSLSDSLMNTEAFF. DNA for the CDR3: TGTGCCAGCAGCTTATCGGACAGTCTCATGAACACTGAAGCTTTCTTT. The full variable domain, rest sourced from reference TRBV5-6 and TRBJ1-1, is DAGVTQSPTHLIKTRGQQVTLRCSPKSGHDTVSWYQQALGQGPQFIFQYYEEEERQRGNFPDRFSGHQFPNYSSELNVNALLLGDSALYLCASSLSDSLMNTEAFFGQGTRLTVV.